Below are 2 T cell receptor beta chains sequenced from a single sample in a study of cytomegalovirus exposure and HLA in healthy donors. PCR was performed using 60 Vbeta and 13 Jbeta primers. Repertoires were generated with immunoSEQ multiplex PCR, while TCRdb's copy carries only in-frame clones and drops some. The data show 49,000 or so clones, with roughly four fifths seen just once and 2% to 2.5% held by the top ten. The specimen was PBMCs. These receptor sequences come from a boy aged 10-17 years in good health and CMV-seropositive.

J is TRBJ1-2 and V is TRBV27; no clear D. In germline, CDR1 is MNHEY, CDR2 SMNVEV (reference sequence). V lost 6 bases and J lost 2, with 10 bases in between. The CDR3 length is 13 residues. The CDR3 sequence: CASSLKENYGYTF. In DNA, the CDR3 is TGTGCCAGCAGCCTCAAGGAGAACTATGGCTACACCTTC.

The chain uses TRBV19 and TRBJ1-5; D is ambiguous. Deletions cut 5 bases from V and 3 bases from J, with 8 bases between. Germline CDR1 reads LNHDA; CDR2 reads SQIVND (reference sequence). CDR3 length: 13 residues. As DNA, the CDR3 is TGTGCCAGTAGTTCACAACACAATCAGCCCCAGCATTTT. Translating it yields CASSSQHNQPQHF.